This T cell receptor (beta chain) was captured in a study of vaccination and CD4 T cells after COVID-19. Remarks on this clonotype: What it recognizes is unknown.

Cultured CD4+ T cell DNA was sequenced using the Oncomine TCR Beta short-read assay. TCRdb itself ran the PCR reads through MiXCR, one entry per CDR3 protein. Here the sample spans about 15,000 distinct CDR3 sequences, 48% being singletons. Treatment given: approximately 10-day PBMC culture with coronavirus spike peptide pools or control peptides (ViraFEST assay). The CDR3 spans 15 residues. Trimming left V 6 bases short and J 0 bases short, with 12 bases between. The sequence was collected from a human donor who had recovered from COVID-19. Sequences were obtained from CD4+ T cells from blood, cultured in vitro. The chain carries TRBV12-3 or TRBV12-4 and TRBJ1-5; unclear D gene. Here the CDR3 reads CASSSGGNSNQPQHF. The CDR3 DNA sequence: TGTGCCAGCAGCTCTGGAGGCAATAGCAATCAGCCCCAGCATTTT.